The T cell receptor beta chain described here comes from a study of blood T cell repertoires in COVID-19. Overall study context: PBMCs, B-cell-depleted T cells, or T cells were the source of the cDNA or gDNA that made up the material.

Participant-reported clinical history was the basis for cohort assignment. Resolution of symptoms, clearance, or two negative PCRs was present in recovered Cohort 3 donors. Per the original data handling: Using reference gene primer amplification, nucleated cell counts were estimated. Assay used: immunoSEQ multiplex PCR; TCRdb lists only in-frame clones, some missing. Clone size and V and J calls were adopted from that table, with D and trimming inferred from the DNA. The sample holds around 58,000 clones; more than 75% are singletons and the top ten take over 9.5%. The specimen was PBMCs or T cells enriched from blood (not recorded which). The receptor was derived from a woman aged 40 to 55 who had recovered from COVID-19.

CDR3 sequence reads: CASSPRMGGWRSQETQYF. Here the CDR3 DNA reads TGTGCCAGCAGCCCCCGGATGGGTGGGTGGCGGTCCCAAGAGACCCAGTACTTC. The chain couples TRBV11-2 to TRBJ2-5; no reliable D call. The CDR3 is 18 residues long. Between the trimmed V and J ends, which lost 5 bases and 1 base, there was a span of 23 bases. Germline V gene data show CDR1 as SGHAT and CDR2 as FQNNGV.